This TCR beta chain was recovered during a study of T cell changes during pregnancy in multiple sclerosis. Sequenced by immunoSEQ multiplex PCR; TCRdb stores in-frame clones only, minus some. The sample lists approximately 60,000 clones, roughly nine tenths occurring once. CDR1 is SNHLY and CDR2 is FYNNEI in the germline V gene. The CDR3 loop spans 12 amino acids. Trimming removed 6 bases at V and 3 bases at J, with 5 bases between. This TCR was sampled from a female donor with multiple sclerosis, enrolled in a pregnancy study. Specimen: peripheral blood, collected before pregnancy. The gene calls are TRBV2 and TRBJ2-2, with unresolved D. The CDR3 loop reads CASSSDTGELFF. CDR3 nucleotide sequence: TGTGCCAGCAGCTCAGACACCGGGGAGCTGTTTTTT.